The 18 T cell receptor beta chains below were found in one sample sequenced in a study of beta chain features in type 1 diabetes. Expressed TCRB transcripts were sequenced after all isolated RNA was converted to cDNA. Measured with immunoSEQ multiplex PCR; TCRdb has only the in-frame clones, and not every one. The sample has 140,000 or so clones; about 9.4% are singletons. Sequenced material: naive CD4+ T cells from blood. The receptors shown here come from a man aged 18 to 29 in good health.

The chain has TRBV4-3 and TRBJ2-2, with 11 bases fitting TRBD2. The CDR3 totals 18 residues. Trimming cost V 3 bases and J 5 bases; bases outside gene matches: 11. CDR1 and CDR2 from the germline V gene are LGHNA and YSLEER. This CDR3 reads CASSQQLAGGRLTGELFF. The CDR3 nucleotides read TGCGCCAGCAGCCAGCAGCTAGCGGGGGGCCGTTTAACCGGGGAGCTGTTTTTT.

CDR3 nucleotide sequence: TGTGCCAGTAGTCCCACAGGGGAACAGCCCCAGCATTTT. Protein: CASSPTGEQPQHF. The chain uses TRBV19 and TRBJ1-5, with 7 bases fitting TRBD1. CDR3 length: 13 amino acids. The ends lost 5 bases at V and 7 bases at J; junction bases unmatched: 5. CDR1 is LNHDA and CDR2 is SQIVND in the germline V gene (reference sequence).

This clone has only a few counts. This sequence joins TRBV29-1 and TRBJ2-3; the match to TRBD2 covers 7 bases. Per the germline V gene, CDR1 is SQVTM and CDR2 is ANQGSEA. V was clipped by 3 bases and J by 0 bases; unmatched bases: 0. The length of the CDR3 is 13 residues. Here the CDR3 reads CSVEGGSTDTQYF. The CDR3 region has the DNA TGCAGCGTTGAGGGGGGGAGCACAGATACGCAGTATTTT.

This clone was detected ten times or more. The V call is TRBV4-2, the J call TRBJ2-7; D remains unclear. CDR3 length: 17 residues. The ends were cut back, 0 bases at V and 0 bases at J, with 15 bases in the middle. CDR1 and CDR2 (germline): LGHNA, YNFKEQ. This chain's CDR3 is CASSQESGTESSYEQYF. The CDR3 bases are TGTGCCAGCAGCCAAGAAAGTGGAACAGAGAGCTCCTACGAGCAGTACTTC.

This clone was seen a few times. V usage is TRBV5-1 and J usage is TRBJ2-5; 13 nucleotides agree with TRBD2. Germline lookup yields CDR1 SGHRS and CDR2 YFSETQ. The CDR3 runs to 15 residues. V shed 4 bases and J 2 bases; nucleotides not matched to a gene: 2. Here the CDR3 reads CASSTTSGRQETQYF. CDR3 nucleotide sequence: TGCGCCAGCAGCACGACTAGCGGGAGGCAAGAGACCCAGTACTTC.

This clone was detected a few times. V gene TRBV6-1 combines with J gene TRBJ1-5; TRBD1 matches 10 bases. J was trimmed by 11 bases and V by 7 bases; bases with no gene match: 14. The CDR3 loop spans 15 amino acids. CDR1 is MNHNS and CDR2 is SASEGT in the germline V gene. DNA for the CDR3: TGTGCCAGCAATGTCCGGACAGGGGGGACTGGGGCCCAGCATTTT. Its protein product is CASNVRTGGTGAQHF.

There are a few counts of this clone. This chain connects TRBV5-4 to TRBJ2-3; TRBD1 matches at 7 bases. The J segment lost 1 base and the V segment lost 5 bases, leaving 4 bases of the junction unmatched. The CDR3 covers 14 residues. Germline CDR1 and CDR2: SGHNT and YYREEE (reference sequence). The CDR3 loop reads CASSSDRGTDTQYF. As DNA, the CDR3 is TGTGCCAGCAGTTCAGACAGGGGCACAGATACGCAGTATTTT.

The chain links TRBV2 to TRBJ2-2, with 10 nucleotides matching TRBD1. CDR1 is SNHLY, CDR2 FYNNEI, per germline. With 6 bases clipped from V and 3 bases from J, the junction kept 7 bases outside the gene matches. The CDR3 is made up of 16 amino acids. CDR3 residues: CASRAPGQGYTGELFF. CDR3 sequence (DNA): TGTGCCAGCAGGGCACCGGGACAGGGGTACACCGGGGAGCTGTTTTTT.

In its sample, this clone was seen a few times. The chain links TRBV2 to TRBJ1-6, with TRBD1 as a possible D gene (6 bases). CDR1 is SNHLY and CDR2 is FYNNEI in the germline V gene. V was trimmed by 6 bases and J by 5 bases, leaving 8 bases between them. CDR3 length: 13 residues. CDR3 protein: CASRDSNNSPLHF. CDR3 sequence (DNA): TGTGCCAGCAGGGACAGTAATAATTCACCCCTCCACTTT.

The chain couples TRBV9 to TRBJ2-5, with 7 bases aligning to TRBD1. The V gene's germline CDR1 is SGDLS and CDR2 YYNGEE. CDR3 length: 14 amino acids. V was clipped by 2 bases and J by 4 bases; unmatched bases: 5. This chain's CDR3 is CASSVGTAPETQYF. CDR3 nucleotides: TGTGCCAGCAGCGTCGGGACAGCCCCAGAGACCCAGTACTTC.

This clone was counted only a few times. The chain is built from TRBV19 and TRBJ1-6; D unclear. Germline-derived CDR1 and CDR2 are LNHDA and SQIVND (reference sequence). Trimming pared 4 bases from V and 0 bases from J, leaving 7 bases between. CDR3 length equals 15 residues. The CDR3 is CASSKKSSYNSPLHF. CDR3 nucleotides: TGTGCCAGTAGTAAGAAGAGCTCCTATAATTCACCCCTCCACTTT.

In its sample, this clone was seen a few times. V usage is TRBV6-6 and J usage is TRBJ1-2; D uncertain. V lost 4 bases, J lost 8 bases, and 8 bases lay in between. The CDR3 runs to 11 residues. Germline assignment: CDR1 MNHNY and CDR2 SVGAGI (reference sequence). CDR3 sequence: CASSSTLGYTF. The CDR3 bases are TGTGCCAGCAGTTCCACTTTAGGCTACACCTTC.

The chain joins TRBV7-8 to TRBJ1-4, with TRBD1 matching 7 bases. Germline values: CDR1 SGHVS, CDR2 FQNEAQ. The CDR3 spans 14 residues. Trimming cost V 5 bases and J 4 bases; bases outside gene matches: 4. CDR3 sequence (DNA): TGTGCCAGCAGCCTGGGGACAGTTAATGAAAAACTGTTTTTT. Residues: CASSLGTVNEKLFF.

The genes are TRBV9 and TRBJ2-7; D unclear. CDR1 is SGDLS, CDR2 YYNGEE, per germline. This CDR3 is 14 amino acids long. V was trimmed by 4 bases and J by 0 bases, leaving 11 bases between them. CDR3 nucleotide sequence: TGTGCCAGCAGCCCATCAGATTCCTCCTACGAGCAGTACTTC. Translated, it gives CASSPSDSSYEQYF. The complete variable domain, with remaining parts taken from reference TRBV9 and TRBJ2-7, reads DSGVTQTPKHLITATGQRVTLRCSPRSGDLSVYWYQQSLDQGLQFLIQYYNGEERAKGNILERFSAQQFPDLHSELNLSSLELGDSALYFCASSPSDSSYEQYFGPGTRLTVT.

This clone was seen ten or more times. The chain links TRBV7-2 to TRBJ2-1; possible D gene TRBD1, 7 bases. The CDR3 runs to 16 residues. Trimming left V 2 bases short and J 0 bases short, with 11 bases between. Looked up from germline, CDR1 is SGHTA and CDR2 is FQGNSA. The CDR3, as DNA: TGTGCCAGCAGCTTACAGGGGGGAGGCTCCTACAATGAGCAGTTCTTC. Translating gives CASSLQGGGSYNEQFF.

The CDR3 spells CASSDRAGYEQYF. The CDR3 nucleotides are TGTGCCAGCAGTGACCGCGCGGGGTACGAGCAGTACTTC. The J gene is TRBJ2-7, the V gene TRBV6-5, with a possible D match to TRBD2 (6 bases). The germline V gene encodes CDR1 MNHEY and CDR2 SVGAGI. This CDR3 has 13 residues. Trimming stripped 5 bases from V and 4 bases from J, with 12 bases between.

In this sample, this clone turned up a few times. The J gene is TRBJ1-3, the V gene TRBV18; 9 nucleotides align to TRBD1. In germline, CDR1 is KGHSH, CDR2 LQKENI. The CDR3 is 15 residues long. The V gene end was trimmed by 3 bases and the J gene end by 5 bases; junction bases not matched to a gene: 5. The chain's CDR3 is CASSPGGQGRNTIYF. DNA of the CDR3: TGTGCCAGCTCACCCGGCGGACAGGGGCGAAACACCATATATTTT.

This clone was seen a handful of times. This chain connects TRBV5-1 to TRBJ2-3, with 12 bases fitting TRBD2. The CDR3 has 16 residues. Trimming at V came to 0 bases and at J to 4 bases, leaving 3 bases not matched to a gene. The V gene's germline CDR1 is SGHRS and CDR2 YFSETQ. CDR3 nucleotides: TGCGCCAGCAGCTTGGATCCTAGCGGGGGGGCAGATACGCAGTATTTT. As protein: CASSLDPSGGADTQYF.